Following are 23 T cell receptor beta chains from one sample sequenced in a study of blood T cell repertoires in COVID-19. Repertoires were generated with immunoSEQ multiplex PCR, while TCRdb's copy carries only in-frame clones and drops some. The sample consists of about 230,000 clones, under 90% of them appearing once. Input material: PBMCs or T cells enriched from blood (not recorded which). These receptors were obtained from a man aged 18 to 35 who had recovered from COVID-19.

This clone was counted a few times. This chain links TRBV2 with TRBJ2-7, with 9 positions matching TRBD2. Germline V gene lookup returns CDR1 SNHLY and CDR2 FYNNEI. V was pared by 8 bases and J by 6 bases, with 5 bases of the junction left unmatched. This CDR3 spans 12 amino acids. As DNA, the CDR3 is TGTGCCAGCGTAGCGGGAGCCCCCGAGCAGTACTTC. Protein: CASVAGAPEQYF. Complete variable domain (other parts from reference TRBV2 and TRBJ2-7): EPEVTQTPSHQVTQMGQEVILRCVPISNHLYFYWYRQILGQKVEFLVSFYNNEISEKSEIFDDQFSVERPDGSNFTLKIRSTKLEDSAMYFCASVAGAPEQYFGPGTRLTVT.

The chain links TRBV11-1 to TRBJ2-1; 15 bases match TRBD2. The V gene's germline CDR1 is SGHAT and CDR2 FQDESV (reference sequence). The ends lost 4 bases at V and 7 bases at J; junction bases unmatched: 5. The CDR3 is made up of 16 amino acids. In DNA form, the CDR3 reads TGTGCCAGCAGCTCGGGACTAGCGGGGGGTGGGAATGAGCAGTTCTTC. As protein: CASSSGLAGGGNEQFF.

The chain combines TRBV5-4 with TRBJ2-7, with 9 nucleotides matching TRBD2. The trim removed 4 bases at V and 0 bases at J, leaving 5 bases unmatched. This CDR3 spans 15 amino acids. Germline values: CDR1 SGHNT, CDR2 YYREEE (reference sequence). Here the CDR3 DNA reads TGTGCCAGCAGCCCGTTAGCGGGGGCCTCCTACGAGCAGTACTTC. The encoded protein is CASSPLAGASYEQYF.

V is TRBV6-5 and J is TRBJ2-7; 8 bases align to TRBD2. Germline-derived CDR1 and CDR2 are MNHEY and SVGAGI. V was clipped by 6 bases and J by 0 bases; unmatched bases: 7. The CDR3 covers 15 residues. CDR3 region: CASRPKRGSSYEQYF. The DNA of the CDR3 is TGTGCCAGCAGACCCAAGCGGGGGAGCTCCTACGAGCAGTACTTC.

This chain connects TRBV11-1 to TRBJ1-1; the D is unclear. V lost 6 bases and J 1 base, leaving 12 bases between the germline ends. CDR1 and CDR2 from the germline V gene are SGHAT and FQDESV (reference sequence). The CDR3 has 14 residues. The CDR3 spells CASRDRGTNTEAFF. The CDR3 DNA is TGTGCCAGCAGAGACCGGGGAACGAACACTGAAGCTTTCTTT.

The rearrangement joins TRBV19 to TRBJ2-7; 8 bases line up with TRBD1. This CDR3 region has 16 residues. Trimming at V came to 5 bases and at J to 1 base, leaving 10 bases not matched to a gene. The germline gives CDR1 LNHDA, CDR2 SQIVND (reference sequence). The CDR3: CASSRGQGQPSYEQYF. CDR3 coding DNA: TGTGCCAGTAGTCGTGGACAGGGACAGCCTTCCTACGAGCAGTACTTC.

Regarding this clone: The same CDR3 also results from other DNA sequences found in this sample. The rearrangement links TRBV20-1 to TRBJ2-7, with a weak D call TRBD2 (6 bases). This CDR3 spans 11 amino acids. The V gene's germline CDR1 is DFQATT and CDR2 SNEGSKA (reference sequence). The V and J ends lost 0 bases and 7 bases respectively, with 7 bases between them. The CDR3 DNA is TGCAGTGCTAGAGATGGGAGGGAGCAGTACTTC. As protein: CSARDGREQYF.

The V and J genes are TRBV14 and TRBJ2-1, with TRBD2 identical over 9 bases. CDR1 is SGHDN, CDR2 FVKESK, per germline. This CDR3 contains 16 residues. V lost 0 bases, J lost 3 bases, and 3 bases stayed unmatched. CDR3 residues: CASSQEASGVYNEQFF. The CDR3 nucleotides read TGTGCCAGCAGCCAAGAGGCTAGCGGGGTCTACAATGAGCAGTTCTTC. Together with reference TRBV14 and TRBJ2-1, the CDR3 gives the full variable domain: EAGVTQFPSHSVIEKGQTVTLRCDPISGHDNLYWYRRVMGKEIKFLLHFVKESKQDESGMPNNRFLAERTGGTYSTLKVQPAELEDSGVYFCASSQEASGVYNEQFFGPGTRLTVL.

This clone turned up a few times. The chain links TRBV6-1 to TRBJ1-5; weak D call: TRBD1 (5 bases). Germline V gene data show CDR1 as MNHNS and CDR2 as SASEGT. V dropped 2 bases and J dropped 2 bases, with 7 bases sitting between them. The CDR3 loop spans 14 amino acids. The CDR3 sequence: CASSESRGNQPQHF. DNA for the CDR3: TGTGCCAGCAGTGAAAGCAGGGGCAATCAGCCCCAGCATTTT.

This clone was detected only a few times. This chain joins TRBV6-2 or TRBV6-3 and TRBJ1-5; 9 bases line up with TRBD1. The J segment lost 7 bases and the V segment lost 5 bases, leaving 12 bases of the junction unmatched. The length of the CDR3 is 16 residues. Germline assignment: CDR1 MNHEY and CDR2 SVGEGT. CDR3 sequence reads: CASSAPGTGFIQPQHF. DNA for the CDR3: TGTGCCAGCAGTGCTCCCGGGACAGGGTTTATCCAGCCCCAGCATTTT.

Only a few counts were recorded for this clone. The sample contains more than one DNA sequence encoding this CDR3. This chain joins TRBV2 and TRBJ1-5, with D possibly TRBD1 on 6 matching bases. The CDR3 sequence is 13 residues long. CDR1 SNHLY and CDR2 FYNNEI come from the germline V gene. The V end lost 8 bases, the J end lost 2 bases, and 10 bases lay between the germline ends. CDR3 sequence reads: CASRGGGNQPQHF. CDR3 sequence (DNA): TGTGCCAGCCGAGGGGGAGGCAATCAGCCCCAGCATTTT.

This chain uses TRBV27 with TRBJ1-5; D unresolved. V gave up 6 bases and J gave up 0 bases, with 15 bases separating them. This CDR3 has 16 amino acids. Germline V gene data show CDR1 as MNHEY and CDR2 as SMNVEV (reference sequence). The CDR3 DNA reads as TGTGCCAGCAGCCTTAGACAAGGGAGTAGCAATCAGCCCCAGCATTTT. Its translation: CASSLRQGSSNQPQHF.

J is TRBJ2-1 and V is TRBV19, with a weak D call TRBD2 (7 bases). Germline V gene sequence: CDR1 LNHDA, CDR2 SQIVND (reference sequence). The CDR3 is 18 amino acids. Trimming removed 0 bases from V and 4 bases from J, with 19 bases in between. In DNA form, the CDR3 reads TGTGCCAGTAGTATAGATCTAGGGGGAGGGCCCGGGTACAATGAGCAGTTCTTC. It specifies CASSIDLGGGPGYNEQFF.

This clone was found a few times. The chain employs TRBV19 and TRBJ2-2, with 7 nucleotides matching TRBD2. Germline CDR1 reads LNHDA; CDR2 reads SQIVND (reference sequence). The CDR3 totals 15 residues. With V trimmed by 6 bases and J by 4 bases, 8 bases remained unmatched. The chain's CDR3 is CASRPTGGSTGELFF. The CDR3 DNA reads TGTGCCAGTAGGCCCACCGGGGGGTCCACCGGGGAGCTGTTTTTT. The variable domain in full, with the rest retrieved from reference TRBV19 and TRBJ2-2, is DGGITQSPKYLFRKEGQNVTLSCEQNLNHDAMYWYRQDPGQGLRLIYYSQIVNDFQKGDIAEGYSVSREKKESFPLTVTSAQKNPTAFYLCASRPTGGSTGELFFGEGSRLTVL.

This rearrangement joins TRBV6-6 to TRBJ2-7; maybe TRBD1 (8 bases). The CDR3 is made up of 13 amino acids. Trimming removed 7 bases at V and 6 bases at J, with 16 bases between. Germline lookup yields CDR1 MNHNY and CDR2 SVGAGI (reference sequence). The CDR3 is CASTGQGGREQYF. CDR3 nucleotide sequence: TGTGCCAGCACCGGACAGGGAGGGCGCGAGCAGTACTTC.

The chain combines TRBV20-1 with TRBJ1-1; the match to TRBD1 covers 7 bases. The germline V gene encodes CDR1 DFQATT and CDR2 SNEGSKA (reference sequence). This CDR3 region has 12 residues. Trimming cost V 3 bases and J 4 bases; bases outside gene matches: 2. Here the CDR3 reads CSASEGATEAFF. CDR3 DNA: TGCAGTGCTAGTGAGGGGGCCACTGAAGCTTTCTTT.

The V and J genes are TRBV28 and TRBJ1-2, with TRBD1 matching 7 bases. This CDR3 has 13 amino acids. J was trimmed by 6 bases and V by 3 bases; bases with no gene match: 4. Germline V gene sequence: CDR1 MDHEN, CDR2 SYDVKM. CDR3 amino acids: CASSLTGLDGYTF. CDR3 sequence (DNA): TGTGCCAGCAGTTTGACAGGGTTAGATGGCTACACCTTC.

This chain uses TRBV18 with TRBJ2-2; TRBD1 matches at 8 bases. Germline lookup yields CDR1 KGHSH and CDR2 LQKENI. This CDR3 comprises 15 residues. V was pared by 6 bases and J by 3 bases, with 6 bases of the junction left unmatched. In DNA form, the CDR3 reads TGTGCCAGCTCGCCAAACAGGGGGGACACCGGGGAGCTGTTTTTT. Amino acid sequence: CASSPNRGDTGELFF.

The chain is built from TRBV6-5 and TRBJ2-5; D possibly corresponds to TRBD1 (7 bases). V was trimmed by 8 bases and J by 5 bases, leaving 15 bases between them. The germline V gene encodes CDR1 MNHEY and CDR2 SVGAGI. The CDR3 consists of 13 residues. In DNA, the CDR3 is TGTGCCAGCGGAGACAGGGCGGGGGAGACCCAGTACTTC. The encoded protein is CASGDRAGETQYF.

The chain links TRBV11-1 to TRBJ2-7; 8 bases agree with TRBD1. CDR3 length: 14 residues. Trimming took 3 bases from V and 6 from J; bases not matched to a gene: 7. Germline CDR1 and CDR2: SGHAT and FQDESV (reference sequence). Here the CDR3 reads CASSFYDRGGEQYF. The CDR3 nucleotides are TGTGCCAGCAGCTTTTACGACAGGGGAGGCGAGCAGTACTTC.

V and J are TRBV28 and TRBJ1-6; D remains unclear. The CDR3 extends over 13 amino acids. The V gene's germline CDR1 is MDHEN and CDR2 SYDVKM. Trimming cost V 5 bases and J 2 bases, with 4 bases left between them. CDR3 in DNA: TGTGCCAGCAGTCTTCCCTATAATTCACCCCTCCACTTT. It codes for CASSLPYNSPLHF. The variable domain in full, completed from reference TRBV28 and TRBJ1-6, reads DVKVTQSSRYLVKRTGEKVFLECVQDMDHENMFWYRQDPGLGLRLIYFSYDVKMKEKGDIPEGYSVSREKKERFSLILESASTNQTSMYLCASSLPYNSPLHFGNGTRLTVT.

CDR3 sequence: CASSHGQGKQNTGELFF. The CDR3, as DNA: TGTGCCAGTAGTCACGGACAGGGGAAGCAGAACACCGGGGAGCTGTTTTTT. V and J are TRBV19 and TRBJ2-2, with 9 positions matching TRBD1. The CDR3 is 17 residues long. In germline, CDR1 is LNHDA, CDR2 SQIVND (reference sequence). Losses at the gene ends were 5 bases for V and 1 base for J; bases not matched to a gene: 8.

The chain links TRBV10-1 to TRBJ1-5; D gene uncertain. Germline CDR1 reads WNHNN; CDR2 reads SYGVQD (reference sequence). CDR3 length: 16 amino acids. Trimming left V 0 bases short and J 3 bases short, with 12 bases between. The CDR3 nucleotides read TGCGCCAGCAGTGAGTCGAAAAAAGCGAACAATCAGCCCCAGCATTTT. This codes for CASSESKKANNQPQHF.